This TCR beta chain was identified in a study of identical twins. General study results and limits: Models underpredicted monozygotic twin sharing of out-of-frame TCR alpha. Sequences that were out-of-frame, alpha and twin-shared displayed an excess of low generation probability.

CDR1 and CDR2 (germline): GTSNPN, SVGIG (reference sequence). CDR3 size: 15 residues. V dropped 3 bases and J dropped 6 bases, with 18 bases sitting between them. This clonotype was recorded a few times. Its antigen is still unknown. TCRdb itself ran the 5' RACE reads through MiXCR, one entry per CDR3 protein. The sample consists of some 710,000 distinct CDR3 sequences, 5.5% to 6.5% of them appearing once. Sequenced: naive T cells sorted from blood. This TCR was sampled from a young man in good health. J is TRBJ1-5 and V is TRBV30; D call uncertain. CDR3 in amino acids: CAWRASRPPRQPQHF. Written as DNA, the CDR3 is TGTGCCTGGAGGGCCTCTCGACCGCCTCGTCAGCCCCAGCATTTT.